Below are 27 T cell receptor beta chains sequenced from a single sample in a study of blood T cells in healthy people across ages. Next came a second PCR, run for about 7 to 12 cycles, which used a sample-barcoded 5' primer along with a J-beta primer mix. In TCRdb, the 5' RACE reads were re-called with MiXCR into one record per CDR3 protein. The sample holds fewer than 950,000 distinct CDR3 sequences; 53% are singletons and the top ten take approximately 40%. Material for sequencing was blood. The origin of the receptors is a man aged 80 or over in good health.

The genes are TRBV20-1 and TRBJ2-5; 12 bases are a match to TRBD1. This CDR3 is 16 amino acids long. Germline V gene data show CDR1 as DFQATT and CDR2 as SNEGSKA (reference sequence). V was clipped by 3 bases and J by 5 bases; unmatched bases: 10. The CDR3 region has the DNA TGCAGTGCTAGTGGGGCCGGGACAGGGGGCATCGAGACCCAGTACTTC. This codes for CSASGAGTGGIETQYF.

This chain uses TRBV7-3 with TRBJ2-7; D gene unclear. Trimming stripped 8 bases from V and 7 bases from J, with 6 bases between. CDR1 and CDR2 (germline): SGHTA, FQGTGA. CDR3 size: 9 residues. The DNA of the CDR3 is TGTGCCAGCGTTTCTGAGCAGTACTTC. Its translation: CASVSEQYF.

This clonotype has more than one count but fewer than ten. The rearrangement uses TRBV12-3 or TRBV12-4 and TRBJ2-3; 9 nucleotides agree with TRBD2. There are 14 residues in the CDR3. J lost 14 bases, V lost 5 bases, and 14 bases had no gene match. CDR3 residues: CASSPGLADRYAYF. The CDR3 nucleotides read TGTGCCAGCAGTCCGGGACTAGCAGACAGATACGCGTATTTT.

The chain links TRBV12-3 or TRBV12-4 to TRBJ2-4, with D perhaps matching TRBD1 (6 bases). TRBJ2-7 explains the end of the DNA better; the J call may be wrong. This CDR3 spans 14 amino acids. CDR3 bases: TGTGCCAGCAGTTTAAGGGGGATCTCGTCCGAGCAGTACTTC. Amino acids: CASSLRGISSEQYF.

Remarks on this clonotype: An end of the junction differs from the germline gene, which may be a read error. This chain links TRBV5-4 with TRBJ2-3, with 10 bases identical to TRBD2. The germline V gene encodes CDR1 SGHNT and CDR2 YYREEE (reference sequence). The CDR3 is 16 residues long. The CDR3 loop is CASSKPGTSDTDTQYF. The CDR3 nucleotides read TGTGCCAGCAGCAAGCCCGGGACTAGCGACACAGACACGCAGTATTTT.

This clonotype has more than one count but fewer than ten. The chain joins TRBV7-2 to TRBJ2-5; D unresolved. Germline lookup yields CDR1 SGHTA and CDR2 FQGNSA. V shed 3 bases and J shed 1 base, with 12 bases lying between them. The CDR3 spans 15 residues. CDR3 nucleotide sequence: TGTGCCAGCAGCTTCGCTGGCAGAGTCCAAGAGACCCAGTACTTC. Translated: CASSFAGRVQETQYF.

The chain links TRBV20-1 to TRBJ2-4, with D tentatively TRBD1 or TRBD2 (5 bases each). Germline CDR1 DFQATT, CDR2 SNEGSKA (reference sequence). This CDR3 is 15 amino acids long. V shed 0 bases and J shed 8 bases, with 17 bases lying between them. The CDR3 bases are TGCAGTGCTAGAGATTGGTCGTCGGTGGGGGACATTCAGTACTTC. The encoded protein is CSARDWSSVGDIQYF.

This clonotype was recorded a few times. The chain is built from TRBV20-1 and TRBJ1-2; D unresolved. CDR1 and CDR2 from the germline V gene are DFQATT and SNEGSKA (reference sequence). V was cut by 1 base and J by 8 bases, with 11 bases left in between. CDR3 length: 12 amino acids. The CDR3 sequence is CSARVEPWGYTF. The DNA of the CDR3 is TGCAGTGCTAGAGTGGAGCCCTGGGGCTACACCTTC.

CDR3 DNA: TGTGCCACCCTCGGGGTTGAGGTTGCGGGAGAAAAGGAAAAACTGTTTTTT. Translating gives CATLGVEVAGEKEKLFF. The chain carries TRBV24-1 and TRBJ1-4; no definite D call. The germline gives CDR1 KGHDR, CDR2 SFDVKD. The length of the CDR3 is 17 residues. The V end lost 9 bases, the J end lost 8 bases, and 27 bases lay between the germline ends.

The V and J genes are TRBV7-9 and TRBJ1-1, with 7 bases fitting TRBD1. This CDR3 is built from 13 residues. V shed 4 bases, J shed 3 bases, and the junction held 2 bases outside the gene matches. Germline V lookup: CDR1 SEHNR, CDR2 FQNEAQ (reference sequence). CDR3 region: CASSSGTDTEAFF. The DNA for the CDR3 is TGTGCCAGCAGCTCCGGGACAGACACTGAAGCTTTCTTT.

This chain links TRBV9 with TRBJ2-1; 8 nucleotides agree with TRBD1. Germline CDR1 SGDLS, CDR2 YYNGEE. The V and J ends lost 3 bases and 4 bases, in that order; junction bases with no gene match: 6. The CDR3 runs to 15 residues. This chain's CDR3 is CASSGGQGPYNEQFF. In nucleotides, the CDR3 is TGTGCCAGCAGCGGAGGACAGGGCCCGTACAATGAGCAGTTCTTC.

This clonotype was seen only a few times. The chain combines TRBV6-1 with TRBJ2-7; D may be TRBD1 (6 bases). V lost 2 bases, J lost 6 bases, and 11 bases lay in between. This CDR3 is 13 amino acids long. In germline, CDR1 is MNHNS, CDR2 SASEGT. The CDR3 DNA is TGTGCCAGCAGTGAATTAGGGGGAACCGAGCAGTACTTC. It is translated as CASSELGGTEQYF.

In its sample, this clonotype was seen a few times. V usage is TRBV7-2 and J usage is TRBJ2-7; 10 bases are a match to TRBD2. V lost 1 base to trimming and J lost 2 bases; unmatched junction nucleotides: 5. Germline CDR1 is SGHTA and CDR2 is FQGNSA. The CDR3 is made up of 16 amino acids. Here the CDR3 reads CASSLGFSGGAYEQYF. CDR3 in DNA: TGTGCCAGCAGCTTAGGCTTCAGCGGGGGGGCCTACGAGCAGTACTTC.

This chain joins TRBV6-1 and TRBJ2-7, with 10 bases matching TRBD2. The V gene end was trimmed by 7 bases and the J gene end by 7 bases; junction bases not matched to a gene: 10. This CDR3 has 14 residues. From germline, CDR1 is MNHNS and CDR2 SASEGT. The CDR3 loop is CASIPASGSREQYF. CDR3 DNA sequence: TGTGCCAGCATCCCGGCTAGCGGGAGTCGTGAGCAGTACTTC.

The V call is TRBV9, the J call TRBJ2-7, with D perhaps matching TRBD1 or TRBD2 (5 bases each). V was trimmed by 0 bases and J by 2 bases, leaving 18 bases between them. The CDR3 is made up of 17 amino acids. The germline V gene encodes CDR1 SGDLS and CDR2 YYNGEE. The CDR3 is CASSVVCRGGSTYEQYF. The CDR3, as DNA: TGTGCCAGCAGCGTAGTATGTCGGGGCGGGTCAACCTACGAGCAGTACTTC.

This clonotype turned up a few times. The chain is built from TRBV20-1 and TRBJ2-7; D gene unclear. Trimming cost V 3 bases and J 2 bases, with 8 bases left between them. Looked up from germline, CDR1 is DFQATT and CDR2 is SNEGSKA (reference sequence). The CDR3 is 12 amino acids. The CDR3 sequence: CSASWQAYEQYF. DNA of the CDR3: TGCAGTGCTAGCTGGCAAGCCTACGAGCAGTACTTC.

This chain links TRBV20-1 with TRBJ2-1, with 7 bases that match TRBD2. V was pared by 3 bases and J by 6 bases, with 5 bases of the junction left unmatched. The germline V gene has CDR1 DFQATT and CDR2 SNEGSKA (reference sequence). This CDR3 spans 13 amino acids. The CDR3 DNA is TGCAGTGCTAGTGGCGGGAGAGGCAATGAGCAGTTCTTC. It yields the protein CSASGGRGNEQFF.

V gene TRBV5-1 combines with J gene TRBJ2-3; 14 nucleotides agree with TRBD2. Germline CDR1 reads SGHRS; CDR2 reads YFSETQ. This CDR3 spans 18 amino acids. V shed 3 bases and J 0 bases; nucleotides not matched to a gene: 6. This chain's CDR3 is CASSSGLAGGRSTDTQYF. DNA for the CDR3: TGCGCCAGCAGCTCAGGACTAGCGGGAGGAAGGAGCACAGATACGCAGTATTTT.

This clonotype was seen more than once but under ten times. The rearrangement joins TRBV20-1 to TRBJ2-1; no reliable D call. The CDR3 spans 18 residues. Germline V lookup: CDR1 DFQATT, CDR2 SNEGSKA (reference sequence). The V end lost 1 base, the J end lost 6 bases, and 25 bases lay between the germline ends. The CDR3 DNA follows: TGCAGTGCTAGAGCTGAGGCTTTTAATCCTAAGTCCCGCAATGAGCAGTTCTTC. This codes for CSARAEAFNPKSRNEQFF.

The genes are TRBV6-5 and TRBJ2-1; 10 bases agree with TRBD1. The CDR3 is 15 residues long. The V segment lost 7 bases and the J segment 4 bases; nucleotides outside the gene matches: 7. CDR1 is MNHEY and CDR2 is SVGAGI in the germline V gene. Here the CDR3 DNA reads TGTGCCAGCAACACCGGGACAGGGGCATACAATGAGCAGTTCTTC. Its translation is CASNTGTGAYNEQFF.

The V gene is TRBV6-1, the J gene TRBJ2-1; 9 positions match TRBD2. The germline gives CDR1 MNHNS, CDR2 SASEGT. Trimming removed 5 bases from V and 8 bases from J; junction bases left unmatched: 16. The CDR3 loop spans 17 amino acids. The chain's CDR3 is CASSTPGVLAGAHEQFF. CDR3 sequence (DNA): TGTGCCAGCAGTACCCCCGGGGTATTAGCGGGAGCCCATGAGCAGTTCTTC.

On this clonotype: Compared with germline, one end of the junction differs, possibly owing to a read error. The chain links TRBV20-1 to TRBJ2-4; TRBD2 matches 9 bases. The end of the DNA aligns better with TRBJ2-7, so the J call may be wrong. CDR1 and CDR2 from the germline V gene are DFQATT and SNEGSKA (reference sequence). The CDR3 has 15 amino acids. The CDR3 sequence: CSTREGTSISYEQYF. CDR3 nucleotide sequence: TGCAGTACTAGAGAGGGGACTAGCATATCCTACGAGCAGTACTTC.

The rearrangement links TRBV7-2 to TRBJ2-7; 9 bases fit TRBD2. Per the germline V gene, CDR1 is SGHTA and CDR2 is FQGNSA. The V gene end was trimmed by 1 base and the J gene end by 5 bases; junction bases not matched to a gene: 9. This CDR3 is built from 16 residues. This CDR3 reads CASSLVASGMMNEQYF. The CDR3 DNA reads as TGTGCCAGCAGCTTAGTAGCTAGCGGGATGATGAACGAGCAGTACTTC.

CDR3 amino acids: CAARERERGSYNEQFF. As DNA, the CDR3 is TGTGCCGCCCGAGAGCGGGAGCGAGGATCCTACAATGAGCAGTTCTTC. V gene TRBV28 combines with J gene TRBJ2-1; TRBD2 agrees at 8 bases. The CDR3 covers 16 residues. V shed 11 bases and J 1 base; nucleotides not matched to a gene: 13. The germline gives CDR1 MDHEN, CDR2 SYDVKM.

V gene TRBV4-1 combines with J gene TRBJ1-4, with 11 bases fitting TRBD1. Germline CDR1 and CDR2: MGHRA and YSYEKL. V lost 5 bases and J lost 7; bases outside the gene matches: 0. The CDR3 consists of 13 residues. The CDR3 reads CASSGTGGEKLFF. As DNA, the CDR3 is TGCGCCAGCAGCGGGACAGGGGGTGAAAAACTGTTTTTT.

V usage is TRBV6-5 and J usage is TRBJ2-1; D is unresolved. Germline CDR1 MNHEY, CDR2 SVGAGI. The CDR3 runs 14 residues. V lost 5 bases to trimming and J lost 6 bases, with 14 bases between them. The CDR3 protein is CASSPRRPFNEQFF. DNA of the CDR3: TGTGCCAGCAGTCCCCGCCGGCCCTTCAATGAGCAGTTCTTC.

This clonotype appeared a few times. J is TRBJ1-6 and V is TRBV11-2, with 9 bases fitting TRBD1. V lost 1 base and J lost 9; bases outside the gene matches: 4. CDR1 is SGHAT, CDR2 FQNNGV, per germline. The CDR3 sequence is 15 residues long. The DNA of the CDR3 is TGTGCCAGCAGCTTAGGGGGACAGGGAAGTTCACCCCTCCACTTT. Its protein product is CASSLGGQGSSPLHF.